This is a list of T cell receptor beta chains from one sample in a study of cytomegalovirus exposure and HLA in healthy donors. The repertoire was sequenced with immunoSEQ multiplex PCR; TCRdb's copy has only in-frame clones and lacks some. The sample shows 110,000 to 150,000 clones, over 60% of them seen only once. The source material was PBMCs. All receptors come from a man aged 40-49 years in good health and CMV-seronegative. The CDR3 runs from the conserved cysteine through the conserved F or W. A D gene is named only where the DNA matches it firmly. Not every row has a clone size; where given, it reads once, few, many or a size class.

V,J,size,D,DNA,CDR3
TRBV30,TRBJ1-2,NA,NA,TGTGCCTGGAGTGGTCCGGGGGAGAGTGGCTACACCTTC,CAWSGPGESGYTF
TRBV29-1,TRBJ1-2,NA,NA,TGCAGCGTTTCTACAGGTAGCTATGGCTACCCCTTC,CSVSTGSYGYPF
TRBV7-2,TRBJ2-1,NA,TRBD2,TGTGCCAGCAGCCCCCGACTAGCAGATAGGGATGAGCAGTTCTTC,CASSPRLADRDEQFF
TRBV7-9,TRBJ2-5,NA,NA,TGTGCCAGCAGCGGTTGGGGACTGATTCAAGAGACCCAGTACTTC,CASSGWGLIQETQYF
TRBV19,TRBJ2-5,NA,NA,TGTGCCAGTAGTGAGGTGGACCAAGAGACCCAGTACTTC,CASSEVDQETQYF
TRBV6-5,TRBJ2-7,few,NA,TGTGCCAGCAGTTACGTTCGGACAGACCCCTACGAGCAGTACTTC,CASSYVRTDPYEQYF
TRBV10-2,TRBJ2-7,NA,TRBD2,TGCGCCAGCAAACTAGCGGGAGACGCCTACGAGCAGTACTTC,CASKLAGDAYEQYF
TRBV30,TRBJ1-6,NA,NA,TGTGCCTGGGACAGGACCAATTCACCCCTCCACTTT,CAWDRTNSPLHF
TRBV7-9,TRBJ2-2,NA,NA,TGTGCCAGCAGCTCAGGGCAGTTCACCGGGGAGCTGTTTTTT,CASSSGQFTGELFF
TRBV6-5,TRBJ1-5,NA,TRBD1,TGTGCCAGCAGTTACAACAGGGGGCCACCCTATCAGCCCCAGCATTTT,CASSYNRGPPYQPQHF
TRBV4-2,TRBJ2-5,NA,TRBD2,TGTGCCAGCAGCCAGACGACTAGCGGGGGCCACCAAGAGACCCAGTACTTC,CASSQTTSGGHQETQYF
TRBV6-6,TRBJ2-1,NA,TRBD2,TGTGCCAGCAGTTACTCGCTCCGGGGGAGGGACAATGAGCAGTTCTTC,CASSYSLRGRDNEQFF
TRBV2,TRBJ1-1,NA,NA,TGTGCCAGCAGAGGACAGTCCACTGAAGCTTTCTTT,CASRGQSTEAFF
TRBV7-6,TRBJ2-7,NA,TRBD2,TGTGCCAGCAGCTTAAGTCTAGCGGGGGGCTCCTACGAGCAGTACTTC,CASSLSLAGGSYEQYF
TRBV2,TRBJ2-1,NA,NA,TGTGCCAGCACTCAAGAGTCGGAGTCCAATGAGCAGTTCTTC,CASTQESESNEQFF
TRBV28,TRBJ2-3,NA,NA,TGTGCCAGCAGTTTAGGTGCAGGCCCGGGGAGCACAGATACGCAGTATTTT,CASSLGAGPGSTDTQYF
TRBV12-5,TRBJ2-2,NA,NA,TGTGCTAGTGGTTGGTCCGGGGGAGACACCGGGGAGCTGTTTTTT,CASGWSGGDTGELFF
TRBV7-9,TRBJ1-1,NA,NA,TGTGCCAGTCGACGGGGGGGCGAGACTGAAGCTTTCTTT,CASRRGGETEAFF
TRBV14,TRBJ2-1,NA,TRBD2,TGTGCCAGCAGCAGCAGCGGGGGCAATGAGCAGTTCTTC,CASSSSGGNEQFF
TRBV5-4,TRBJ1-1,NA,TRBD1,TGTGCCAGCAGCTGGGCAGGGGGGACTGAAGCTTTCTTT,CASSWAGGTEAFF
TRBV4-2,TRBJ1-1,few,TRBD1,TGTGCCAGCAGCCAATCAGGGGGGGCTTTCTTT,CASSQSGGAFF
TRBV5-1,TRBJ2-7,NA,NA,TGCGCCAGCAGCTTGGAGAGACTCCCCTTCGAGCAGTACTTC,CASSLERLPFEQYF
TRBV29-1,TRBJ2-1,few,TRBD2,TGCAGCGTAACGCCGGGACTAGCAACTGGGCACAATGAGCAGTTCTTC,CSVTPGLATGHNEQFF
TRBV6-5,TRBJ2-7,NA,NA,TGTGCCAGCAGTTACGCAGGGGGGTACGAGCAGTACTTC,CASSYAGGYEQYF
TRBV18,TRBJ2-1,few,TRBD2,TGTGCCAGCTCACCACTACAGTTGCGGGGGGGCTCCTACAATGAGCAGTTCTTC,CASSPLQLRGGSYNEQFF
TRBV12-5,TRBJ1-5,NA,TRBD1,TGTGCTAGTGTACAGGGGACTAATCAGCCCCAGCATTTT,CASVQGTNQPQHF
TRBV19,TRBJ2-2,NA,NA,TGTGCCAGTAGCAGGGGACCGGGCGGGGAGCTGTTTTTT,CASSRGPGGELFF
TRBV4-1,TRBJ2-3,NA,TRBD2,TGCGCCAGCAGCCTTCTAGCGGGGATCACAGATACGCAGTATTTT,CASSLLAGITDTQYF
TRBV9,TRBJ2-7,once,TRBD1,TGTGCCAGCAGCGTCGGACAGGTGGACTCCTACGAGCAGTACTTC,CASSVGQVDSYEQYF
TRBV25-1,TRBJ2-3,NA,NA,TGTGCCAGCAGGGAGTCAGGGGAAGGCACAGATACGCAGTATTTT,CASRESGEGTDTQYF
TRBV19,TRBJ1-1,NA,TRBD1,TGTGCCAGTAGTCAAGGACAGGGGCTCTGGGAAGCTTTCTTT,CASSQGQGLWEAFF
TRBV10-3,TRBJ2-1,few,TRBD2,TGTGCCATCAGTGAGAGTGGACTAGACTACAATGAGCAGTTCTTC,CAISESGLDYNEQFF
TRBV5-4,TRBJ2-1,few,TRBD2,TGTGCCAGCAGCCGGACTAGCGGTTACAATGAGCAGTTCTTC,CASSRTSGYNEQFF
TRBV9,TRBJ2-1,NA,TRBD1,TGTGCCAGCAGCGGAAGACAGGGCGACAATGAGCAGTTCTTC,CASSGRQGDNEQFF
TRBV6-1,TRBJ2-1,NA,NA,TGTGCCAGCAGTGAAGGCCAGGGAAGGAATGAGCAGTTCTTC,CASSEGQGRNEQFF
TRBV5-1,TRBJ1-1,NA,NA,TGCGCCAGCAGCTTGGTACAGGTTAACACTGAAGCTTTCTTT,CASSLVQVNTEAFF
TRBV18,TRBJ2-5,NA,TRBD1,TGTGCCAGCTCACCCCAAGTCGGGACAGGGGAAGAGACCCAGTACTTC,CASSPQVGTGEETQYF
TRBV27,TRBJ2-3,NA,NA,TGTGCCAGCAGTTTATCGGCGTCAGCACAGAATACGCAGTATTTT,CASSLSASAQNTQYF
TRBV4-1,TRBJ2-5,NA,NA,TGCGCCAGCAGCCAACTTGGAGGGACCCAGTACTTC,CASSQLGGTQYF
TRBV7-9,TRBJ2-5,NA,NA,TGTGCCAGCAGCAGGAGCCTTCTACAAGAGACCCAGTACTTC,CASSRSLLQETQYF
TRBV10-3,TRBJ2-7,NA,TRBD2,TGTGCCATCAGTGAGTCTGCTAGCGGGGGATACGAGCAGTACTTC,CAISESASGGYEQYF
TRBV4-1,TRBJ2-7,NA,TRBD2,TGCGCCAGCAGCCAAGAAAGGCGGGGGGGTCTGGAGCAGTACTTC,CASSQERRGGLEQYF
TRBV19,TRBJ2-7,NA,NA,TGTGCCAGTAGTGCGGGACTGGGCTCCTACGAGCAGTACTTC,CASSAGLGSYEQYF
TRBV6-1,TRBJ2-3,few,NA,TGTGCCAGCAGCGCCTTATCTAGCGGCACAGATACGCAGTATTTT,CASSALSSGTDTQYF